This T cell receptor (beta chain) is drawn from a study of T cell changes during pregnancy in multiple sclerosis. Generated by immunoSEQ multiplex PCR, the TCRdb table keeps only in-frame clones and is missing some. Of under 95,000 clones listed, 91% are singletons. Between the trimmed V and J ends, which lost 5 bases and 3 bases, there was a span of 8 bases. Germline V gene lookup returns CDR1 SGHRS and CDR2 YFSETQ. The CDR3 is made up of 13 amino acids. Sequences were derived from peripheral blood, sampled after pregnancy. The V call is TRBV5-1, the J call TRBJ2-2; tentative D call: TRBD2 (6 bases). The clonotype comes from a female donor in good health, enrolled as a control in a pregnancy study. CDR3 in DNA: TGCGCCAGCAGGTGGGGGGACACCGGGGAGCTGTTTTTT. Amino acid sequence: CASRWGDTGELFF.